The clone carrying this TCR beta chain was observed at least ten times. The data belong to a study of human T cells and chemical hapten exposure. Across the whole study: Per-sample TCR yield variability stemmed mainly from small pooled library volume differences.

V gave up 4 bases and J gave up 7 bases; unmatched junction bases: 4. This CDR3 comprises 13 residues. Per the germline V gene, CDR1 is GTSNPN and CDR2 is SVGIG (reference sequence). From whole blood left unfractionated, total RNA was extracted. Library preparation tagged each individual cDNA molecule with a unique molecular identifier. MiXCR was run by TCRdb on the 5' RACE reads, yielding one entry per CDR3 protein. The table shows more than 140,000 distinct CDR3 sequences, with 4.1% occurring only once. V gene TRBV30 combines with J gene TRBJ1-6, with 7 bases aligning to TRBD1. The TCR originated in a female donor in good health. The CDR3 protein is CAWMGQLNSPLHF. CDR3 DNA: TGTGCCTGGATGGGACAGCTAAATTCACCCCTCCACTTT.